The TCR beta chain under discussion was sequenced for a study of cytomegalovirus exposure and HLA in healthy donors. V lost 6 bases to trimming and J lost 4 bases, with 12 bases between them. Germline CDR1 reads MDHEN; CDR2 reads SYDVKM. This CDR3 region has 13 residues. The study ran its PCR with 60 Vbeta and 13 Jbeta primers. The method was immunoSEQ multiplex PCR; TCRdb's version includes in-frame clones alone and lacks a portion of them. The sample records around 150,000 clones, roughly 79% being singletons. Study findings and constraints: The classifier, whose performance was assessed in both the original and validation cohorts, reportedly diagnosed cytomegalovirus status with high specificity and sensitivity.

Regarding this clone: Its antigen is undetermined.

Sequencing was carried out using PBMCs. This receptor was obtained from a man aged 30-40 years in good health and CMV-seropositive. This sequence joins TRBV28 and TRBJ2-5; TRBD2 is a possible D gene (6 bases). The DNA of the CDR3 is TGTGCCAGCAGCCGCTACGGGGGAGAGACCCAGTACTTC. Protein product: CASSRYGGETQYF.